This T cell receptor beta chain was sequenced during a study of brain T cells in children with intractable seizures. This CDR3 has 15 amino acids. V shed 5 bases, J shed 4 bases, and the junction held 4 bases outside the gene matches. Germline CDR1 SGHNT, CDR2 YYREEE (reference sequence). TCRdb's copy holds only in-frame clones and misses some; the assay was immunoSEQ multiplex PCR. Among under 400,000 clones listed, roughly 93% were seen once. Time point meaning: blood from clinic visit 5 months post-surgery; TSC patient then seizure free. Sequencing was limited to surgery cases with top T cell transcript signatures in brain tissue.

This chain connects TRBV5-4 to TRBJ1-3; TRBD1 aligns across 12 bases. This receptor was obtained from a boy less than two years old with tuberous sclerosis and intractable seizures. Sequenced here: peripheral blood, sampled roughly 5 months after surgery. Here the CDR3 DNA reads TGTGCCAGCAGTAAGGGACAGGGGGCCGGAAACACCATATATTTT. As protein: CASSKGQGAGNTIYF.